These T cell receptor beta chains were read from a single sample in a study of OX40 agonist ivuxolimab in advanced cancers. Clones were read by immunoSEQ multiplex PCR, and TCRdb kept only the in-frame ones, dropping some. This table holds tens of thousands of clones, approximately 92% found once. Sequenced material: CD4+ or CD8+ T cells sorted from blood, taken in a trial of the OX40 agonist ivuxolimab. These receptor sequences come from an adult with an advanced solid tumor such as melanoma, head and neck, liver or kidney cancer. Both conserved end residues are part of each CDR3. Fields, in order: J gene, clone size, D gene, V gene, CDR3 protein, CDR3 DNA. The D gene is left open where the match is weak. Part of the rows lack a size; the others show once, few, many or a class for expanded clones.

j_call: TRBJ2-7
clone_size: few
d_call: TRBD1
v_call: TRBV11-3
cdr3_aa: CASSNRQGDSEQYF
cdr3_nt: TGTGCCAGCAGCAACCGACAGGGGGACAGCGAGCAGTACTTC

j_call: TRBJ2-1
clone_size: -
d_call: TRBD1
v_call: TRBV5-4
cdr3_aa: CASSHDRDNEQFF
cdr3_nt: TGTGCCAGCAGCCATGACAGGGACAATGAGCAGTTCTTC

j_call: TRBJ1-4
clone_size: few
d_call: -
v_call: TRBV14
cdr3_aa: CASSRDPRGEKLFF
cdr3_nt: TGTGCCAGCAGCAGGGACCCTCGGGGGGAAAAACTGTTTTTT

j_call: TRBJ2-1
clone_size: -
d_call: TRBD2
v_call: TRBV11-3
cdr3_aa: CASSLGLDGNEQFF
cdr3_nt: TGTGCCAGCAGTCTGGGACTAGATGGGAATGAGCAGTTCTTC

j_call: TRBJ1-2
clone_size: -
d_call: -
v_call: TRBV19
cdr3_aa: CASSFLAGTNYGYTF
cdr3_nt: -

j_call: TRBJ2-2
clone_size: -
d_call: -
v_call: TRBV6-1
cdr3_aa: CASSEAGAGELFF
cdr3_nt: TGTGCCAGCAGTGAAGCAGGGGCCGGGGAGCTGTTTTTT

j_call: TRBJ1-4
clone_size: -
d_call: -
v_call: TRBV2
cdr3_aa: CASIRGTNEKLFF
cdr3_nt: TGTGCCAGCATCAGGGGAACTAATGAAAAACTGTTTTTT

j_call: TRBJ2-7
clone_size: -
d_call: -
v_call: TRBV7-2
cdr3_aa: CASSLSSSYEQYF
cdr3_nt: TGTGCCAGCAGCTTATCCAGCTCCTACGAGCAGTACTTC

j_call: TRBJ1-6
clone_size: -
d_call: -
v_call: TRBV30
cdr3_aa: CAWSVLGSPPLHF
cdr3_nt: TGTGCCTGGAGTGTACTAGGGTCGCCACCCCTCCACTTT

j_call: TRBJ2-7
clone_size: -
d_call: -
v_call: TRBV2
cdr3_aa: CASSETGFSYEQYF
cdr3_nt: TGTGCCAGCAGTGAAACAGGGTTTTCCTACGAGCAGTACTTC

j_call: TRBJ1-2
clone_size: -
d_call: -
v_call: TRBV9
cdr3_aa: CASSRTATDGYTF
cdr3_nt: TGTGCCAGCAGCCGGACGGCCACAGATGGCTACACCTTC

j_call: TRBJ2-5
clone_size: -
d_call: -
v_call: TRBV5-1
cdr3_aa: CASTNPTQQETQYF
cdr3_nt: TGCGCCAGCACCAACCCCACACAACAAGAGACCCAGTACTTC

j_call: TRBJ1-2
clone_size: -
d_call: TRBD1
v_call: TRBV6-5
cdr3_aa: CASTGQGGYGYTF
cdr3_nt: TGTGCCAGCACCGGACAGGGAGGGTATGGCTACACCTTC

j_call: TRBJ2-3
clone_size: -
d_call: TRBD1
v_call: TRBV5-7
cdr3_aa: CASSPGQGTDTQYF
cdr3_nt: TGTGCCAGCAGCCCCGGACAGGGAACAGATACGCAGTATTTT